This entry lists 14 T cell receptor beta chains sequenced from one sample in a study of T cells in Graves' hyperthyroidism and ophthalmopathy. TCR beta CDR3 regions were amplified from RNA. An initial round of RT-PCR targeting the TCR CDR3 relied on the HTBI primer set. TCRdb reanalysed the multiplex PCR reads using MiXCR and keeps one entry per CDR3 protein. The repertoire holds some 400,000 distinct CDR3 sequences, with roughly 14% as singletons. The sequenced sample consisted of blood. These receptors came from a man between 25 and 39 years old with Graves' hyperthyroidism that later progressed to Graves' ophthalmopathy.

The sample holds many counts of this clonotype. The J gene is TRBJ1-5, the V gene TRBV28; TRBD1 agrees at 9 bases. CDR1 and CDR2 (germline): MDHEN, SYDVKM. V trimming: 7 bases; J trimming: 6 bases; junction bases outside the gene matches: 7. The CDR3 totals 14 residues. The CDR3 loop reads CASKGTGPSQPQHF. The CDR3, as DNA: TGTGCCAGCAAGGGGACAGGGCCTAGTCAGCCCCAGCATTTT.

The CDR3 is CASSLGQGQEKLFF. In nucleotides, the CDR3 is TGCGCCAGCAGCTTGGGACAGGGACAAGAAAAACTGTTTTTT. V gene TRBV5-1 combines with J gene TRBJ1-4, with TRBD1 matching 7 bases. Germline V gene data show CDR1 as SGHRS and CDR2 as YFSETQ. The junction had 4 bases not matched to a gene; V was cut back by 0 bases and J by 8 bases. This CDR3 comprises 14 residues.

Concerning this clonotype: Being one base from a much bigger clone, this may be a read error. The chain joins TRBV5-1 to TRBJ2-3; perhaps TRBD2 as D (5 bases). Trimming removed 5 bases from V and 4 bases from J, with 14 bases in between. Germline V lookup: CDR1 SGHRS, CDR2 YFSETQ. The CDR3 covers 14 residues. For the CDR3, the DNA is TGCGCCAGCAGACAATGGTCCGGGGCAGATACGCAGTATTTT. It yields the protein CASRQWSGADTQYF.

This clonotype has at least ten counts. The chain combines TRBV3-1 with TRBJ2-3, with 10 bases that match TRBD2. The CDR3 has 16 residues. In germline, CDR1 is LGHDT, CDR2 YNNKEL (reference sequence). With V trimmed by 2 bases and J by 0 bases, 2 bases remained unmatched. The CDR3 loop is CASSQLTSGSTDTQYF. The CDR3 bases are TGTGCCAGCAGCCAACTGACTAGCGGGAGCACAGATACGCAGTATTTT.

This clonotype has at least ten counts. This chain uses TRBV30 with TRBJ1-6; maybe TRBD1 (5 bases). Germline assignment: CDR1 GTSNPN and CDR2 SVGIG (reference sequence). V was trimmed by 7 bases and J by 0 bases, leaving 13 bases between them. The length of the CDR3 is 15 residues. CDR3 residues: CALPTESSYNSPLHF. In DNA, the CDR3 is TGTGCCTTACCGACAGAGAGCTCCTATAATTCACCCCTCCACTTT.

This clonotype turned up a few times. The chain carries TRBV28 and TRBJ1-5; no reliable D call. The CDR3 totals 14 residues. The V end lost 7 bases, the J end lost 0 bases, and 10 bases lay between the germline ends. The germline V gene has CDR1 MDHEN and CDR2 SYDVKM. The CDR3 loop reads CASIIGNSNQPQHF. In DNA, the CDR3 is TGTGCCAGCATCATCGGGAATAGCAATCAGCCCCAGCATTTT.

This clonotype was counted many times. This chain links TRBV28 with TRBJ2-7; D is possibly TRBD2 (6 bases). Trimming left V 10 bases short and J 0 bases short, with 16 bases between. Germline values: CDR1 MDHEN, CDR2 SYDVKM. The CDR3 spans 14 residues. For the CDR3, the DNA is TGTGCCATCGGGGAGGCCGCCAGCTCCTACGAGCAGTACTTC. It encodes CAIGEAASSYEQYF. The whole variable domain, remainder taken from reference TRBV28 and TRBJ2-7, is DVKVTQSSRYLVKRTGEKVFLECVQDMDHENMFWYRQDPGLGLRLIYFSYDVKMKEKGDIPEGYSVSREKKERFSLILESASTNQTSMYLCAIGEAASSYEQYFGPGTRLTVT.

This clonotype was counted many times. This chain joins TRBV28 and TRBJ1-6; unclear D gene. CDR3 length: 15 amino acids. V was cut by 6 bases and J by 8 bases, with 17 bases left in between. CDR1 MDHEN and CDR2 SYDVKM come from the germline V gene. In nucleotides, the CDR3 is TGTGCCAGCAGCAAACTCGGGCCTCGGGATTCACCCCTCCACTTT. Translated: CASSKLGPRDSPLHF.

V gene TRBV29-1 combines with J gene TRBJ2-2; D is uncertain. The CDR3 extends over 11 amino acids. The germline V gene has CDR1 SQVTM and CDR2 ANQGSEA. Trimming left V 4 bases short and J 6 bases short, with 6 bases between. CDR3 nucleotide sequence: TGCAGCGTTGGAGTCCCCGGGGAGCTGTTTTTT. Its protein product is CSVGVPGELFF.

This clonotype appeared many times. The chain employs TRBV2 and TRBJ1-1; D is possibly TRBD1 (6 bases). The CDR3 has 13 residues. V lost 7 bases to trimming and J lost 4 bases, with 13 bases between them. Germline CDR1 and CDR2: SNHLY and FYNNEI. CDR3 amino acids: CASKQGQPTEAFF. The CDR3 bases are TGTGCCAGCAAACAGGGTCAGCCCACTGAAGCTTTCTTT.

This clonotype was counted at least ten times. The V and J genes are TRBV30 and TRBJ1-1; 8 bases align to TRBD1. The CDR3 loop spans 14 amino acids. V lost 2 bases to trimming and J lost 3 bases; unmatched junction nucleotides: 5. Germline CDR1 and CDR2: GTSNPN and SVGIG (reference sequence). The CDR3 DNA reads TGTGCCTGGAGTCTCAGGGACAGGCACACTGAAGCTTTCTTT. This codes for CAWSLRDRHTEAFF.

The chain employs TRBV13 and TRBJ2-2; TRBD1 matches at 8 bases. V dropped 6 bases and J dropped 3; count of bases not matched to a gene: 6. The CDR3 covers 15 residues. From germline, CDR1 is PRHDT and CDR2 FYEKMQ (reference sequence). CDR3 nucleotides: TGTGCCAGCAGTTCTCCGGACAGGGACACCGGGGAGCTGTTTTTT. It encodes CASSSPDRDTGELFF. The full variable domain, rest sourced from reference TRBV13 and TRBJ2-2, is AAGVIQSPRHLIKEKRETATLKCYPIPRHDTVYWYQQGPGQDPQFLISFYEKMQSDKGSIPDRFSAQQFSDYHSELNMSSLELGDSALYFCASSSPDRDTGELFFGEGSRLTVL.

This clonotype has only a few counts. CDR3 nucleotides: TGCAGTGCTAGAGCACACGGACAGGGGTTTTCGGGCTACACCTTC. It translates to CSARAHGQGFSGYTF. The rearrangement uses TRBV20-1 and TRBJ1-2, with 9 bases fitting TRBD1. Trimming took 1 base from V and 8 from J; bases not matched to a gene: 11. The germline V gene encodes CDR1 DFQATT and CDR2 SNEGSKA (reference sequence). This CDR3 comprises 15 residues.

This clonotype came up a few times. The gene calls are TRBV2 and TRBJ1-6, with unresolved D. Germline CDR1 and CDR2: SNHLY and FYNNEI. Trimming pared 5 bases from V and 6 bases from J, leaving 14 bases between. The CDR3 is 15 residues long. The CDR3 here is CASSPQVSSNSPLHF. The CDR3 DNA is TGTGCCAGCAGTCCGCAGGTTTCAAGTAATTCACCCCTCCACTTT.